This paragraph reports one T cell receptor beta chain. Its target antigen remains unknown. Base qualities are not recorded, but no much larger clone differs from it by a single base. CDR1 and CDR2, per the germline V gene, are KGHDR and SFDVKD. V is shortened by 5 bases, J by 7 bases, and the region joining them spans 10 bases. Spanning cysteine to phenylalanine, the CDR3 consists of 13 amino acids. The DNA shown is the 39-base CDR3, in frame from base 1. This entry is derived from a study of regulatory T cells in long-lasting Graves disease (TCRdb year 2021). Study-level background: To count as having persistent Graves' disease, a patient had to have received antithyroid drug treatment for over 5 years with TSH receptor autoantibodies remaining persistently positive. Persistent Graves' disease patients were compared with newly diagnosed Graves' disease patients by peripheral blood TCR sequencing and RNA sequencing. The study was registered as a clinical trial and conducted in China. A total of roughly 35 samples were covered by TCR sequencing, comprising around 13 persistent and 20 newly diagnosed Graves' disease patients. In the clinical cohort, patients with persistent Graves' disease had used antithyroid drugs for an average of approximately eleven years.

The time point label on this specimen signifies: persistent/refractory GD, antithyroid drugs over 5 years with positive TRAb. For both TCR sequencing and RNA sequencing, RNA was extracted from PBMCs using TRIzol. Graves' disease was diagnosed according to American Thyroid Association guidelines. Recruitment of patients was carried out at an endocrinology department in Xi'an, China. Each patient gave around 9.2 milliliters of peripheral blood, collected in an EDTA anticoagulant tube. Ficoll Paque Plus density gradient separation was used to isolate PBMCs, and no further T cell sorting was done. An Agilent 2100 Bioanalyzer and agarose gel were used to check RNA quality, while a NanoDrop 2000 measured RNA concentration. The paper as a whole reports these results and caveats: Sequencing and analysis were limited to the TCR beta chain. Persistent disease showed preferential use of TRBV28, TRBJ1-2 and TRBJ2-5, whereas newly diagnosed disease favored TRBV20-1 and TRBJ2-1. More public clonotypes were shared among persistent patients (approximately 3,000) than among newly diagnosed patients (966). Compared with newly diagnosed patients, persistent Graves' disease patients had lower TCR Shannon entropy and fewer highly expanded clones, which suggests clonal expansion. Peripheral blood alone was examined, since thyroid tissue, which constituted the primary lesion, could not be accessed. The authors acknowledged the small sample size as a limitation that may reduce accuracy.

The library was obtained by multiplex PCR. Data came from an Illumina HiSeq 4000. To build TCR beta libraries, CDR3 regions were amplified by Arm-PCR using iRepertoire HTBI primers. Gel purification was performed on PCR products prior to sequencing. Under the source paper's analysis protocol: Gene usage analysis of CDR3 amino acid clonotypes relied on the approximately 60 TRBV and over 13 TRBJ segments identified across samples. COPE and FqMerger were used to merge the filtered high-quality paired reads into contigs. Contigs were aligned with BLAST to IMGT TRBV, TRBD and TRBJ reference genes, and CDR3 was defined per IMGT. Clonotypes above 0.1% frequency were classified as highly expanded clones. Shannon entropy was used to measure repertoire diversity, and the Gini coefficient was used to measure V-J evenness. A clonotype found in more than one individual was treated as public. The public reads were reprocessed in TCRdb via fastp at Q25 and MiXCR, keeping in-frame beta chains. Entries are consolidated by CDR3 protein sequence, retaining the most common genes and DNA. TCRdb, not the authors, supplied the V and J calls. The sample contains around 510,000 distinct CDR3 sequences, about 20% of them found a single time. The ten largest clones add up to 6.5% to 8% of the sample.

This TCR derives from a female donor with Graves disease. This material consisted of peripheral blood mononuclear cells (PBMCs), taken when the disease was refractory, from a patient treated with antithyroid drugs. The chain couples TRBV24-1 to TRBJ2-2; the best D guess is TRBD2, with 5 bases matching. The CDR3 region has the sequence CATSVHGGGELFF. The DNA sequence reads TGTGCCACCAGTGTACACGGAGGCGGGGAGCTGTTTTTT.